Presented here are 21 T cell receptor beta chains from one specimen sequenced in a study of CD8 T cells in ankylosing spondylitis. Each CDR3 protein gets one entry after TCRdb re-called the 5' RACE reads with MiXCR. Counted here are about 250,000 distinct CDR3 sequences, roughly a quarter occurring once; the ten biggest clones make up around 0.58%. Specimen: blood, either unsorted or a sorted T cell fraction (not recorded which). The receptors were gathered from a male donor with ankylosing spondylitis or in good health (not recorded which).

This clonotype was seen many times. This rearrangement joins TRBV12-3 or TRBV12-4 to TRBJ1-2; tentatively, D is TRBD1 (6 bases). The CDR3 covers 13 residues. V lost 7 bases to trimming and J lost 8 bases, with 17 bases between them. In nucleotides, the CDR3 is TGTGCCAGCAACTCCCAGGGGATGCTGGGCTACACCTTC. Its translation is CASNSQGMLGYTF.

This clonotype was counted ten times or more. The chain combines TRBV20-1 with TRBJ2-7; the D gene is possibly TRBD2 (7 bases). V gave up 7 bases and J gave up 0 bases, with 16 bases separating them. From germline, CDR1 is DFQATT and CDR2 SNEGSKA (reference sequence). The CDR3 has 14 amino acids. The CDR3 sequence: CSVREGGGSYEQYF. In nucleotides, the CDR3 is TGCAGTGTGAGGGAAGGGGGGGGCTCCTACGAGCAGTACTTC.

The rearrangement uses TRBV20-1 and TRBJ2-7, with 8 positions matching TRBD2. This CDR3 is built from 13 residues. Looked up from germline, CDR1 is DFQATT and CDR2 is SNEGSKA (reference sequence). Trimming cost V 5 bases and J 4 bases; bases outside gene matches: 7. CDR3: CSAGGGGTYEQYF. The CDR3 DNA reads as TGCAGTGCTGGTGGCGGGGGGACTTACGAGCAGTACTTC.

The V and J genes are TRBV19 and TRBJ1-2; no definite D call. Per germline, CDR1 LNHDA and CDR2 SQIVND (reference sequence). There are 12 residues in the CDR3. Between the trimmed V and J ends, which lost 10 bases and 0 bases, there was a span of 9 bases. CDR3 nucleotides: TGTGCCACCTCGAAAGCTAACTATGGCTACACCTTC. Protein: CATSKANYGYTF.

The sample holds many counts of this clonotype. The rearrangement uses TRBV6-1 and TRBJ2-3, with 9 bases identical to TRBD2. This CDR3 is 16 amino acids long. Germline V CDR1 and CDR2: MNHNS, SASEGT. V lost 6 bases, J lost 2 bases, and 9 bases stayed unmatched. The DNA for the CDR3 is TGTGCCAGCAGGCCTCTTAGCGGGGGACCCACAGATACGCAGTATTTT. Its protein is CASRPLSGGPTDTQYF.

CDR3 in amino acids: CSASAFGAGSYEQYF. Here the CDR3 DNA reads TGCAGTGCTAGCGCCTTCGGGGCAGGGAGCTACGAGCAGTACTTC. The gene calls are TRBV20-1 and TRBJ2-7, with D perhaps assigned TRBD1 or TRBD2 (5 bases each). Germline CDR1 and CDR2: DFQATT and SNEGSKA (reference sequence). Trimming left V 3 bases short and J 3 bases short, with 18 bases between. This CDR3 is 15 amino acids long.

This clonotype was detected ten times or more. CDR3 in DNA: TGCAGTGCTAGGGACAGGGGTCTGGACCAGCCCCAGCATTTT. Translation: CSARDRGLDQPQHF. The chain carries TRBV20-1 and TRBJ1-5, with 9 bases that match TRBD1. Germline lookup yields CDR1 DFQATT and CDR2 SNEGSKA (reference sequence). The CDR3 runs to 14 residues. After removal of 3 bases from V and 7 bases from J, the junction contained 7 bases not matched to a gene.

V gene TRBV20-1 combines with J gene TRBJ2-3; D not certain. This CDR3 is 12 amino acids long. CDR1 DFQATT and CDR2 SNEGSKA come from the germline V gene (reference sequence). The CDR3 DNA reads TGCAGCGCCGAGCTTAGGAAGGATACGCAGTATTTT. Translated, it gives CSAELRKDTQYF.

This chain connects TRBV6-6 to TRBJ1-2; D gene uncertain. The CDR3 has 13 residues. Germline V gene lookup returns CDR1 MNHNY and CDR2 SVGAGI (reference sequence). V was clipped by 5 bases and J by 2 bases, with 9 bases between them. The CDR3 DNA is TGTGCCAGCAGTAAGACGGAAAACTATGGCTACACCTTC. Protein: CASSKTENYGYTF.

This clonotype occurred a few times. This chain connects TRBV20-1 to TRBJ2-3, with TRBD2 matching 7 bases. This CDR3 contains 13 residues. CDR1 is DFQATT, CDR2 SNEGSKA, per germline (reference sequence). With 6 bases clipped from V and 5 bases from J, the junction kept 8 bases outside the gene matches. The CDR3 here is CSARIERGDTQYF. CDR3 DNA sequence: TGCAGTGCCAGGATTGAGCGGGGAGATACGCAGTATTTT.

This clonotype was counted at least ten times. The gene calls are TRBV19 and TRBJ2-5, with 7 bases that match TRBD1. The J segment lost 6 bases and the V segment lost 10 bases, leaving 14 bases of the junction unmatched. The CDR3 totals 14 residues. CDR1 and CDR2 from the germline V gene are LNHDA and SQIVND (reference sequence). This CDR3 is CATRGVGGEKTQYF. In DNA, the CDR3 is TGTGCCACCCGAGGGGTAGGGGGCGAGAAGACCCAGTACTTC.

This clonotype was detected ten times or more. This chain links TRBV20-1 with TRBJ1-1; D is perhaps TRBD1 (5 bases). Deletions cut 4 bases from V and 1 base from J, with 16 bases between. The CDR3 loop spans 15 amino acids. Germline CDR1 reads DFQATT; CDR2 reads SNEGSKA (reference sequence). In nucleotides, the CDR3 is TGCAGTGCTACGACCGGGACTACCACGAACACTGAAGCTTTCTTT. Translation gives CSATTGTTTNTEAFF.

Many counts were recorded for this clonotype. The CDR3 sequence is CASSALQGGEAFF. CDR3 sequence (DNA): TGCGCCAGCAGCGCGCTCCAGGGGGGCGAAGCTTTCTTT. The V gene is TRBV5-1, the J gene TRBJ1-1; TRBD1 aligns across 7 bases. V was pared by 4 bases and J by 8 bases, with 8 bases of the junction left unmatched. The CDR3 runs 13 residues. The V gene's germline CDR1 is SGHRS and CDR2 YFSETQ. The full variable domain, in which reference TRBV5-1 and TRBJ1-1 provide the parts outside the CDR3, is KAGVTQTPRYLIKTRGQQVTLSCSPISGHRSVSWYQQTPGQGLQFLFEYFSETQRNKGNFPGRFSGRQFSNSRSEMNVSTLELGDSALYLCASSALQGGEAFFGQGTRLTVV.

The chain recombines TRBV5-1 with TRBJ2-7, with D perhaps being TRBD1 or TRBD2 (5 bases each). Germline-derived CDR1 and CDR2 are SGHRS and YFSETQ. This CDR3 has 13 residues. Trimming shortened V by 4 bases and J by 3 bases, and 11 bases separated the two germline ends. This CDR3 is CASSRDGNYEQYF. The CDR3 DNA follows: TGCGCCAGCAGCAGGGACGGAAACTACGAGCAGTACTTC.

This clonotype was counted between two and nine times. The genes are TRBV20-1 and TRBJ2-3; perhaps TRBD2 as D (6 bases). The germline V and J ends were trimmed by 6 bases and 6 bases, with 16 bases remaining between them. Germline V CDR1 and CDR2: DFQATT, SNEGSKA (reference sequence). The CDR3 loop spans 13 amino acids. The CDR3 DNA reads TGCAGTGCCCCTAAGACTAGATGGGATACGCAGTATTTT. This codes for CSAPKTRWDTQYF.

This clonotype occurred a few times. CDR3 sequence reads: CASSVRDREETQYF. DNA of the CDR3: TGCGCCAGCAGCGTCCGGGACAGGGAGGAGACCCAGTACTTC. The rearrangement links TRBV5-1 to TRBJ2-5; 9 nucleotides line up with TRBD1. The germline V gene has CDR1 SGHRS and CDR2 YFSETQ. The V and J ends lost 4 bases and 5 bases, in that order; junction bases with no gene match: 6. The CDR3 covers 14 residues.

This clonotype was recorded at least ten times. J is TRBJ1-1 and V is TRBV12-3 or TRBV12-4; D remains unclear. The CDR3 runs to 13 residues. Trimming pared 7 bases from V and 5 bases from J, leaving 14 bases between. This CDR3 reads CASTNLRGTEAFF. The CDR3 DNA reads as TGTGCCAGCACCAACCTGCGAGGGACTGAAGCTTTCTTT.

There are a few counts of this clonotype. This chain uses TRBV7-9 with TRBJ2-7, with TRBD1 matching 10 bases. The germline V gene has CDR1 SEHNR and CDR2 FQNEAQ (reference sequence). This CDR3 spans 14 amino acids. Trimming removed 6 bases from V and 5 bases from J; junction bases left unmatched: 7. CDR3 DNA sequence: TGTGCCAGCAGTTCGACGACAGGGGGCCACGAGCAGTACTTC. This sequence encodes CASSSTTGGHEQYF.

This chain joins TRBV20-1 and TRBJ2-1; 9 bases line up with TRBD1. Germline V lookup: CDR1 DFQATT, CDR2 SNEGSKA (reference sequence). The V segment lost 5 bases and the J segment 8 bases; nucleotides outside the gene matches: 10. This CDR3 has 14 residues. The CDR3 coding sequence is TGCAGTGCTCACTCGGGACAGGGAAGAGATGAGCAGTTCTTC. Protein sequence: CSAHSGQGRDEQFF.

In DNA form, the CDR3 reads TGTGCCAGCAGTTTTTCCAGGCTAGAGGATACGCAGTATTTT. Translating gives CASSFSRLEDTQYF. The chain carries TRBV12-3 or TRBV12-4 and TRBJ2-3; D unresolved. V was shortened by 3 bases and J by 6 bases, with 13 bases between the two germline ends. The CDR3 spans 14 residues.

This clonotype came up a few times. This rearrangement joins TRBV29-1 to TRBJ2-1; no clear D gene. CDR1 is SQVTM, CDR2 ANQGSEA, per germline. The CDR3 covers 11 residues. CDR3 region: CRPFGDNEQFF. The CDR3 nucleotides are TGCAGGCCCTTTGGGGACAATGAGCAGTTCTTC.